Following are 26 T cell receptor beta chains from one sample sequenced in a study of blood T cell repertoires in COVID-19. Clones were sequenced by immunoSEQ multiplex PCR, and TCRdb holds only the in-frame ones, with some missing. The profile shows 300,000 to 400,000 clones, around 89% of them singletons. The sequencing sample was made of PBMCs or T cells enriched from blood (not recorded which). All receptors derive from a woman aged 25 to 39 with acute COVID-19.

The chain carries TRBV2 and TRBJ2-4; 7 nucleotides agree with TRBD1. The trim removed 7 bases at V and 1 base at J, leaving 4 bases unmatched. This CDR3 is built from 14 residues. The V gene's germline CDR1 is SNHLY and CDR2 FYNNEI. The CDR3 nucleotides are TGTGCCAGCAAACAGGGGTTGGCCAAAAACATTCAGTACTTC. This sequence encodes CASKQGLAKNIQYF.

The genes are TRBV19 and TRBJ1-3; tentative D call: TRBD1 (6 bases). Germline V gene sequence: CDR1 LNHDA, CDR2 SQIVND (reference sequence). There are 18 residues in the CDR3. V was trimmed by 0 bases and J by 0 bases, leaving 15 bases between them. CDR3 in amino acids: CASSIDPRGASSGNTIYF. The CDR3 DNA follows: TGTGCCAGTAGTATAGACCCCAGGGGCGCCAGCTCTGGAAACACCATATATTTT.

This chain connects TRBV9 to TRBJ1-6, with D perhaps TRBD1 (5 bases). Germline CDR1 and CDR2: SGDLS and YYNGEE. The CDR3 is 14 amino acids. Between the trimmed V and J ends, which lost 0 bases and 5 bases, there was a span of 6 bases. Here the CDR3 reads CASSVEQDNSPLHF. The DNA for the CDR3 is TGTGCCAGCAGCGTAGAACAGGATAATTCACCCCTCCACTTT.

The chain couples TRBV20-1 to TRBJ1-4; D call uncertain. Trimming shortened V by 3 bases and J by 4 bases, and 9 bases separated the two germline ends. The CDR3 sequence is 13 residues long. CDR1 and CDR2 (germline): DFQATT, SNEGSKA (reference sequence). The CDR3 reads CSASLWSNEKLFF. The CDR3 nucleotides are TGCAGTGCTAGTTTATGGAGTAATGAAAAACTGTTTTTT.

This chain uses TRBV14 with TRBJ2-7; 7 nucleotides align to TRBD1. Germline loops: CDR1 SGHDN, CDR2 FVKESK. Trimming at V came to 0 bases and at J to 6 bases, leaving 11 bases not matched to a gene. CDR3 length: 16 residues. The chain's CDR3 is CASSQDFGTASAEQYF. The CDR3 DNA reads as TGTGCCAGCAGCCAAGATTTTGGGACAGCTTCCGCCGAGCAGTACTTC.

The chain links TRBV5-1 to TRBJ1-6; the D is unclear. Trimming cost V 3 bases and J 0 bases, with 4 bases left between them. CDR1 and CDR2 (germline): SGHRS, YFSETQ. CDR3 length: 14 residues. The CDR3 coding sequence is TGCGCCAGCAGCTCCTTCTCCTATAATTCACCCCTCCACTTT. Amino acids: CASSSFSYNSPLHF.

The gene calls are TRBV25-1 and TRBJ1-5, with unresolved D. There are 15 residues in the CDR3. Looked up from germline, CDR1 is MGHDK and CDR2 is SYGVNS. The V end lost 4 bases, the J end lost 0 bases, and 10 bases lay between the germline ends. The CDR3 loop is CASSGKQNSNQPQHF. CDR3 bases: TGTGCCAGCAGTGGAAAACAGAATAGCAATCAGCCCCAGCATTTT.

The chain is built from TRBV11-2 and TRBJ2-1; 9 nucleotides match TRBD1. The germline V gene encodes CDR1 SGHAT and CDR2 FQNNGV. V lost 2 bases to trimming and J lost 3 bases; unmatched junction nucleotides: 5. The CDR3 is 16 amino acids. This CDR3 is CASSLTGTGIYNEQFF. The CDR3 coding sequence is TGTGCCAGCAGCTTAACCGGGACAGGGATCTACAATGAGCAGTTCTTC. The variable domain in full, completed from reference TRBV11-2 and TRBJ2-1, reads EAGVAQSPRYKIIEKRQSVAFWCNPISGHATLYWYQQILGQGPKLLIQFQNNGVVDDSQLPKDRFSAERLKGVDSTLKIQPAKLEDSAVYLCASSLTGTGIYNEQFFGPGTRLTVL.

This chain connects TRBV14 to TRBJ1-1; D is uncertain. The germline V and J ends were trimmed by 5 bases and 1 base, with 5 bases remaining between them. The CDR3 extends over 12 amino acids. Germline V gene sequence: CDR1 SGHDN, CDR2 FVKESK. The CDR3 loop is CASSAPNTEAFF. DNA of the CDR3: TGTGCCAGCAGCGCGCCGAACACTGAAGCTTTCTTT.

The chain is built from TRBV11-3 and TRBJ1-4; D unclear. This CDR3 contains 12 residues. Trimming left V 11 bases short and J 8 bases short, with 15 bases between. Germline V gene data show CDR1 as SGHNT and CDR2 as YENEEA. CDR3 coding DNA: TGTGCCGGCGGGATCGCGAGGGAAAAACTGTTTTTT. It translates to CAGGIAREKLFF.

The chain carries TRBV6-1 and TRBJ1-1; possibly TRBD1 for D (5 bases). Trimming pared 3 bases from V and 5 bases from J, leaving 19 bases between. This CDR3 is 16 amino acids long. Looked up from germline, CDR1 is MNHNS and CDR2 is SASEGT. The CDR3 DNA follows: TGTGCCAGCAGTGATTTTTCCCTCCAGGGTAGTACTGAAGCTTTCTTT. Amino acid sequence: CASSDFSLQGSTEAFF.

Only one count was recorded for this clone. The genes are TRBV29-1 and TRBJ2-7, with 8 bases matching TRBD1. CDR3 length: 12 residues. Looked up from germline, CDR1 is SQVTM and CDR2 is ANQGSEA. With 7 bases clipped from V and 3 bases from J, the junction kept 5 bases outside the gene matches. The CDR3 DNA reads TGCAGCGCCGGACAGGGAATCTACGAGCAGTACTTC. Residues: CSAGQGIYEQYF.

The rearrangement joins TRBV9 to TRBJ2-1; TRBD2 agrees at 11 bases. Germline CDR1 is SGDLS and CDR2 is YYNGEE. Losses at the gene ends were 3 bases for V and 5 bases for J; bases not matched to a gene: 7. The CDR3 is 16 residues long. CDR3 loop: CASSETLAGGNNEQFF. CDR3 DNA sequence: TGTGCCAGCAGCGAGACCCTAGCGGGGGGAAACAATGAGCAGTTCTTC.

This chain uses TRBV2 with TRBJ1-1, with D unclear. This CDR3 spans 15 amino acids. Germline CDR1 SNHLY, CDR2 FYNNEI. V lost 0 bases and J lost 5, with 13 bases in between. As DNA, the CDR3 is TGTGCCAGCAGTGAAGCTGTAGCTCCGAGGACTGAAGCTTTCTTT. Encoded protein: CASSEAVAPRTEAFF.

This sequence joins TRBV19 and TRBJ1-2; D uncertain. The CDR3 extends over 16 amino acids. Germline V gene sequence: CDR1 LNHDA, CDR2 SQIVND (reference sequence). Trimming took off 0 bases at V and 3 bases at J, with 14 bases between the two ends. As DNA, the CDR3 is TGTGCCAGTAGTATAGATTCTCCTACTAAATACTATGGCTACACCTTC. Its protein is CASSIDSPTKYYGYTF. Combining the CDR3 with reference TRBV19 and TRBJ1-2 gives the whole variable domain DGGITQSPKYLFRKEGQNVTLSCEQNLNHDAMYWYRQDPGQGLRLIYYSQIVNDFQKGDIAEGYSVSREKKESFPLTVTSAQKNPTAFYLCASSIDSPTKYYGYTFGSGTRLTVV.

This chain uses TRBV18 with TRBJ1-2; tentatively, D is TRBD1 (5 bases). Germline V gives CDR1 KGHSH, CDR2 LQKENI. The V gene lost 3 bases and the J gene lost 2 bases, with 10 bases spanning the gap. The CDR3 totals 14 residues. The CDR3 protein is CASSPGPGNYGYTF. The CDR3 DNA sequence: TGTGCCAGCTCACCCGGACCAGGGAACTATGGCTACACCTTC.

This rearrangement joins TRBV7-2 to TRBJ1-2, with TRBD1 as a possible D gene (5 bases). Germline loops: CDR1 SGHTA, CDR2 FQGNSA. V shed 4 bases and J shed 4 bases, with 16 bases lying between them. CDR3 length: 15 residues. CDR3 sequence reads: CASSSGGRGPYGYTF. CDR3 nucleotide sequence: TGTGCCAGCAGCTCCGGGGGGAGGGGCCCCTATGGCTACACCTTC.

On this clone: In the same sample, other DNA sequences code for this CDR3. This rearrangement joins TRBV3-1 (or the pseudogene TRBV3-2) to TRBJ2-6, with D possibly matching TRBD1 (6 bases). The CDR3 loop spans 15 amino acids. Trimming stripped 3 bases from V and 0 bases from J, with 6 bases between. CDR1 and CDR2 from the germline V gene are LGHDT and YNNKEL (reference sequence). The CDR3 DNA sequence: TGTGCCAGCAGCCACAGGGGCTCTGGGGCCAACGTCCTGACTTTC. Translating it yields CASSHRGSGANVLTF.

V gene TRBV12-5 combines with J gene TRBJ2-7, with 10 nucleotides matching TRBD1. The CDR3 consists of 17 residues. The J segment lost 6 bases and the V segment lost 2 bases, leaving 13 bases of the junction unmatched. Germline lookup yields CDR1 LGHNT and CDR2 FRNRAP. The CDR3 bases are TGTGCTAGTGGTTTGCTACCCTCGGGACAGGGGTTTAGCGAGCAGTACTTC. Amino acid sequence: CASGLLPSGQGFSEQYF.

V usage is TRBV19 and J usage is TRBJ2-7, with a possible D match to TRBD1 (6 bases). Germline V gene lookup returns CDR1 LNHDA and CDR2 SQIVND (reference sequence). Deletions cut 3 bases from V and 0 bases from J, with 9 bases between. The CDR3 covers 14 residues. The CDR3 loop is CASSIGTLSYEQYF. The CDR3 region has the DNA TGTGCCAGTAGTATCGGGACACTCTCCTACGAGCAGTACTTC.

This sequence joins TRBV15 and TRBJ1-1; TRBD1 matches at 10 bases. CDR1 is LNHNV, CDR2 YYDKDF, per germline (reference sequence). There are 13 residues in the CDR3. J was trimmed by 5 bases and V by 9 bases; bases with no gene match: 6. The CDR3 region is CATFGQGGTEAFF. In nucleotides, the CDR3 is TGTGCCACTTTCGGACAGGGGGGGACTGAAGCTTTCTTT.

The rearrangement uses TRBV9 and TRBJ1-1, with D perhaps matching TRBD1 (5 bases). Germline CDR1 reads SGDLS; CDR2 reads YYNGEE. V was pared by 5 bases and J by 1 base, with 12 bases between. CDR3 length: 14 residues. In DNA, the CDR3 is TGTGCCAGCAGATCTGGGCAGGGGAACACTGAAGCTTTCTTT. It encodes CASRSGQGNTEAFF.

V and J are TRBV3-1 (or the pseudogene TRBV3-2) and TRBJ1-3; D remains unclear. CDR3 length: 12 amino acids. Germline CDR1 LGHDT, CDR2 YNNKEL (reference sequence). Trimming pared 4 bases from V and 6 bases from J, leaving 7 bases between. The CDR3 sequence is CASSRGQNTIYF. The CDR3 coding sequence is TGTGCCAGCAGCCGAGGTCAAAACACCATATATTTT.

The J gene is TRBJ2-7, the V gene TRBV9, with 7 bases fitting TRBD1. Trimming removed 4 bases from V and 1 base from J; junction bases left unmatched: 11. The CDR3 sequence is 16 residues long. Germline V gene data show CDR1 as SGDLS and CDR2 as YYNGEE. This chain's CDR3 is CASSLGPGRGSYEQYF. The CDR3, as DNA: TGTGCCAGCAGCTTAGGCCCTGGCAGGGGGTCCTACGAGCAGTACTTC.

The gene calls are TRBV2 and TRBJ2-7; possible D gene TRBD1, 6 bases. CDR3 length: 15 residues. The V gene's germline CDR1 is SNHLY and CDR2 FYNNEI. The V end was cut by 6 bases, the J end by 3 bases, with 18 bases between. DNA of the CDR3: TGTGCCAGCAGGGACGGGACAATAGAGGGCTACGAGCAGTACTTC. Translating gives CASRDGTIEGYEQYF.

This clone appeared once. CDR3 DNA sequence: TGTGCCTGGAGTTTAGTAGTAGAAGGCTACACCTTC. Its translation: CAWSLVVEGYTF. The chain combines TRBV30 with TRBJ1-2; D is unclear. This CDR3 region has 12 residues. Per the germline V gene, CDR1 is GTSNPN and CDR2 is SVGIG (reference sequence). The V end lost 2 bases, the J end lost 8 bases, and 12 bases lay between the germline ends.